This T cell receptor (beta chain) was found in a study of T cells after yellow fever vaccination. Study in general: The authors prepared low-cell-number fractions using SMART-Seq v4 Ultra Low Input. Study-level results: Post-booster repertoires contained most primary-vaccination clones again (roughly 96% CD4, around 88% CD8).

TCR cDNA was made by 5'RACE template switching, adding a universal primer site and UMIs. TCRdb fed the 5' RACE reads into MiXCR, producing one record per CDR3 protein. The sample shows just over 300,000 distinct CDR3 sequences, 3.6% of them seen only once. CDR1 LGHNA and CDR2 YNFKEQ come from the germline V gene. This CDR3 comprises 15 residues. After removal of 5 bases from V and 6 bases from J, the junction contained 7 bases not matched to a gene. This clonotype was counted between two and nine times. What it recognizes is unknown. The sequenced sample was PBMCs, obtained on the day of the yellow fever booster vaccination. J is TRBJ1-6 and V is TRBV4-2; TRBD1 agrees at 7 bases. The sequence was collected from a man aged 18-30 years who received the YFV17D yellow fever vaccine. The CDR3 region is CASSTQGDRNSPLHF. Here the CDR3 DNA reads TGTGCCAGCAGCACTCAGGGGGACCGTAATTCACCCCTCCACTTT.